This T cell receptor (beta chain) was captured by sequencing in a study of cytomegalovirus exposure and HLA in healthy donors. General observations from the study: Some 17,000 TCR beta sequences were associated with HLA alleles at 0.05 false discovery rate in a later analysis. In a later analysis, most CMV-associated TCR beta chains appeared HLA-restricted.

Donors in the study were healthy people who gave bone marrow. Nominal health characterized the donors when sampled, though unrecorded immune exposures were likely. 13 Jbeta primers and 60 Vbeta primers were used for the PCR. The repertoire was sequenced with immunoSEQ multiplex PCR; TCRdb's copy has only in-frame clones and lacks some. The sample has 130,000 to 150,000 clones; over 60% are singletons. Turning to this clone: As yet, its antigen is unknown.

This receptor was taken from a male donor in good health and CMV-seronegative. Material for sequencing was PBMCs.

The CDR3 region has the DNA TGTGCCAGCTCACCCCCCCAGGCCCCAGGAAACACCATATATTTT. Protein: CASSPPQAPGNTIYF. The chain recombines TRBV18 with TRBJ1-3; D call uncertain. CDR3 size: 15 residues. Germline V gene sequence: CDR1 KGHSH, CDR2 LQKENI. V was pared by 3 bases and J by 4 bases, with 13 bases between.